A single TCR beta chain is shown here with its context. This entry belongs to a study of blood T cell repertoires in COVID-19. Profiled with immunoSEQ multiplex PCR; TCRdb holds only in-frame clones, not every one. The sample records roughly 330,000 clones, over 80% being singletons. With V trimmed by 0 bases and J by 9 bases, 5 bases remained unmatched. The length of the CDR3 is 15 residues. CDR1 SGHTA and CDR2 FQGTGA come from the germline V gene. What was sequenced was peripheral blood. The chain combines TRBV7-3 with TRBJ2-1, with 10 bases lining up with TRBD1. The clonotype was recovered from a man aged 25 to 40 with COVID-19, enrolled during active disease. CDR3 sequence: CASSLTGTGAVEQFF. CDR3 nucleotide sequence: TGTGCCAGCAGCTTAACCGGGACAGGGGCAGTTGAGCAGTTCTTC.